The 28 T cell receptor beta chains below come from one sample, sequenced in a study of human T cells and chemical hapten exposure. TCRdb passed the 5' RACE reads through MiXCR, listing each CDR3 protein once. Of roughly 110,000 distinct CDR3 sequences in the sample, approximately 19% were seen once. Total RNA was extracted from unfractionated whole blood. Receptors were obtained from a human donor in good health.

A few counts support this clonotype. The chain combines TRBV5-1 with TRBJ2-1; 7 bases are shared with TRBD1. Per germline, CDR1 SGHRS and CDR2 YFSETQ. The length of the CDR3 is 14 residues. The J segment lost 8 bases and the V segment lost 1 base, leaving 6 bases of the junction unmatched. In nucleotides, the CDR3 is TGCGCCAGCAGCTTGAATTGGGGGACAGATGAGCAGTTCTTC. It translates to CASSLNWGTDEQFF. Drawing the rest from reference TRBV5-1 and TRBJ2-1, the complete variable domain is KAGVTQTPRYLIKTRGQQVTLSCSPISGHRSVSWYQQTPGQGLQFLFEYFSETQRNKGNFPGRFSGRQFSNSRSEMNVSTLELGDSALYLCASSLNWGTDEQFFGPGTRLTVL.

This rearrangement joins TRBV3-1 to TRBJ1-6, with 9 bases aligning to TRBD1. With 1 base clipped from V and 7 bases from J, the junction kept 2 bases outside the gene matches. This CDR3 has 15 residues. The germline gives CDR1 LGHDT, CDR2 YNNKEL (reference sequence). The CDR3 is CASSQVGTGNSPLHF. DNA of the CDR3: TGTGCCAGCAGCCAAGTCGGGACAGGGAATTCACCCCTCCACTTT.

Concerning this clonotype itself: A junction end diverges from the germline sequence, so it may reflect a read error. The chain recombines TRBV9 with TRBJ2-1; 12 nucleotides match TRBD2. Germline V CDR1 and CDR2: SGDLS, YYNGEE. The CDR3 is made up of 16 amino acids. The CDR3 protein is CASGVVGTSGYNEQFF. The CDR3 coding sequence is TGTGCCAGCGGCGTAGTGGGGACTAGCGGGTACAATGAGCAGTTCTTC.

The gene calls are TRBV9 and TRBJ2-1, with 9 nucleotides matching TRBD2. The CDR3 has 17 residues. Germline assignment: CDR1 SGDLS and CDR2 YYNGEE. V shed 1 base, J shed 8 bases, and the junction held 13 bases outside the gene matches. The CDR3 protein is CASSVNPKGLAPDEQFF. The CDR3 coding sequence is TGTGCCAGCAGCGTAAATCCAAAGGGACTAGCACCCGATGAGCAGTTCTTC. The whole variable domain, remainder taken from reference TRBV9 and TRBJ2-1, is DSGVTQTPKHLITATGQRVTLRCSPRSGDLSVYWYQQSLDQGLQFLIQYYNGEERAKGNILERFSAQQFPDLHSELNLSSLELGDSALYFCASSVNPKGLAPDEQFFGPGTRLTVL.

V is TRBV12-3 or TRBV12-4 and J is TRBJ2-7; D is uncertain. There are 13 residues in the CDR3. Trimming left V 3 bases short and J 3 bases short, with 9 bases between. The CDR3: CASSLGRVYEQYF. DNA for the CDR3: TGTGCCAGCAGTTTGGGCCGAGTCTACGAGCAGTACTTC.

The rearrangement links TRBV11-2 to TRBJ2-3, with D unresolved. The CDR3 length is 14 residues. V was trimmed by 0 bases and J by 6 bases, leaving 10 bases between them. Looked up from germline, CDR1 is SGHAT and CDR2 is FQNNGV. The DNA of the CDR3 is TGTGCCAGCAGCTTAGAGCCTAGTTCCGATACGCAGTATTTT. It specifies CASSLEPSSDTQYF.

This clonotype has more than one count but fewer than ten. The V gene is TRBV10-3, the J gene TRBJ2-1, with 10 bases that match TRBD2. CDR1 and CDR2 (germline): ENHRY, SYGVKD. The trim removed 4 bases at V and 10 bases at J, leaving 4 bases unmatched. CDR3 length: 13 amino acids. The CDR3, as DNA: TGTGCCATCAGTGTACTAGCGGGAAACGAGCAGTTCTTC. This translates into CAISVLAGNEQFF.

In this sample, this clonotype turned up a few times. Here the CDR3 reads CASSPPGPFEQYF. As DNA, the CDR3 is TGTGCCAGCAGTCCCCCGGGACCCTTCGAGCAGTACTTC. This chain connects TRBV12-3 or TRBV12-4 to TRBJ2-7; TRBD1 or TRBD2 may be the D gene (5 bases each). This CDR3 has 13 amino acids. V was cut by 5 bases and J by 6 bases, with 14 bases left in between.

This clonotype has a handful of counts. The chain recombines TRBV29-1 with TRBJ1-2; 9 positions match TRBD1. J lost 0 bases, V lost 4 bases, and 9 bases had no gene match. CDR1 and CDR2 from the germline V gene are SQVTM and ANQGSEA. The CDR3 extends over 16 amino acids. The CDR3 here is CSVAGTGSPTNYGYTF. The CDR3 DNA is TGCAGCGTTGCCGGGACAGGGAGTCCAACTAACTATGGCTACACCTTC.

The table lists this clonotype with a few counts. The chain is built from TRBV20-1 and TRBJ2-3; 10 bases align to TRBD2. Germline CDR1 DFQATT, CDR2 SNEGSKA (reference sequence). The CDR3 length is 17 residues. Germline trimming cut 6 bases from V and 3 bases from J; bases unmatched to any gene: 15. The CDR3 region is CSAPGGAGGRGTDTQYF. The CDR3 DNA reads as TGCAGTGCCCCCGGGGGAGCGGGAGGGCGAGGGACAGATACGCAGTATTTT.

This clonotype has only a few counts. The chain joins TRBV19 to TRBJ2-5; TRBD2 is a possible D gene (6 bases). Looked up from germline, CDR1 is LNHDA and CDR2 is SQIVND (reference sequence). Trimming removed 7 bases at V and 1 base at J, with 16 bases between. The CDR3 runs 15 residues. CDR3 residues: CASTIGAGPQETQYF. As DNA, the CDR3 is TGTGCCAGTACGATCGGGGCGGGGCCCCAAGAGACCCAGTACTTC.

The rearrangement uses TRBV19 and TRBJ2-1, with D unresolved. Germline CDR1 is LNHDA and CDR2 is SQIVND (reference sequence). CDR3 size: 14 residues. V was clipped by 2 bases and J by 7 bases, with 12 bases between them. CDR3 in amino acids: CASSIPPKVNEQFF. The CDR3, as DNA: TGTGCCAGTAGTATACCCCCGAAGGTAAATGAGCAGTTCTTC.

The gene calls are TRBV11-2 and TRBJ1-5; D might be TRBD1 (5 bases). V gave up 1 base and J gave up 0 bases, with 10 bases separating them. CDR1 and CDR2 (germline): SGHAT, FQNNGV. The CDR3 length is 16 residues. DNA for the CDR3: TGTGCCAGCAGCTTAGGGCAGGGTTATAGCAATCAGCCCCAGCATTTT. This gives the protein CASSLGQGYSNQPQHF.

This clonotype was counted between two and nine times. This chain joins TRBV30 and TRBJ1-2; D unresolved. Trimming left V 1 base short and J 2 bases short, with 8 bases between. Germline assignment: CDR1 GTSNPN and CDR2 SVGIG (reference sequence). CDR3 size: 13 residues. CDR3 loop: CAWSAGVNYGYTF. CDR3 coding DNA: TGTGCCTGGAGTGCTGGGGTCAACTATGGCTACACCTTC.

V gene TRBV3-1 combines with J gene TRBJ2-7; 7 bases map to TRBD2. Germline lookup yields CDR1 LGHDT and CDR2 YNNKEL (reference sequence). The CDR3 has 16 residues. The V segment lost 0 bases and the J segment 8 bases; nucleotides outside the gene matches: 13. The DNA for the CDR3 is TGTGCCAGCAGCCAAGATTACCGACTAGCACGTCCCCAGCAGTACTTC. It translates to CASSQDYRLARPQQYF.

The sample holds a few counts of this clonotype. V and J are TRBV27 and TRBJ2-4; D call uncertain. This CDR3 has 14 amino acids. The V end was cut by 1 base, the J end by 2 bases, with 6 bases between. Germline V CDR1 and CDR2: MNHEY, SMNVEV (reference sequence). CDR3 sequence (DNA): TGTGCCAGCAGTTTATACGGATCCAAAAACATTCAGTACTTC. It encodes CASSLYGSKNIQYF.

A few counts support this clonotype. V usage is TRBV28 and J usage is TRBJ2-5; D may be TRBD2 (5 bases). CDR1 MDHEN and CDR2 SYDVKM come from the germline V gene. With 3 bases removed from V and 0 bases from J, the gap between germline ends came to 8 bases. The CDR3 sequence is 14 residues long. The CDR3 loop is CASSFQRHQETQYF. DNA of the CDR3: TGTGCCAGCAGTTTTCAGCGGCACCAAGAGACCCAGTACTTC.

This clonotype was found a few times. The chain has TRBV7-9 and TRBJ1-5, with TRBD1 matching over 9 bases. CDR3 length equals 17 residues. Germline V gene data show CDR1 as SEHNR and CDR2 as FQNEAQ (reference sequence). The J segment lost 7 bases and the V segment lost 1 base, leaving 11 bases of the junction unmatched. Written as DNA, the CDR3 is TGTGCCAGCAGCTTAGGGGTCCCGGGACAGGGTAAACAGCCCCAGCATTTT. Its protein product is CASSLGVPGQGKQPQHF.

The V gene is TRBV12-3 or TRBV12-4, the J gene TRBJ2-3, with D possibly being TRBD1 (6 bases). Trimming removed 2 bases at V and 9 bases at J, with 12 bases between. The CDR3 sequence is 13 residues long. The CDR3 is CASSLRVGTTQYF. The CDR3 coding sequence is TGTGCCAGCAGTTTAAGGGTAGGGACAACGCAGTATTTT.

The gene calls are TRBV19 and TRBJ2-2; 8 nucleotides align to TRBD1. The CDR3 length is 17 residues. Per the germline V gene, CDR1 is LNHDA and CDR2 is SQIVND (reference sequence). The J segment lost 9 bases and the V segment lost 4 bases, leaving 16 bases of the junction unmatched. The CDR3 loop is CASSTDRNRGWTRELFF. The DNA of the CDR3 is TGTGCCAGTAGTACGGATCGAAACAGGGGGTGGACGAGGGAGCTGTTTTTT.

Only a few counts were recorded for this clonotype. V usage is TRBV3-1 and J usage is TRBJ2-2; 12 bases align to TRBD2. The CDR3 covers 15 residues. Germline trimming cut 6 bases from V and 6 bases from J; bases unmatched to any gene: 5. In germline, CDR1 is LGHDT, CDR2 YNNKEL (reference sequence). As DNA, the CDR3 is TGTGCCAGCAGTGCTCTAGCGGGAGGGGCCGGGGAGCTGTTTTTT. This encodes CASSALAGGAGELFF.

This clonotype was recorded a few times. The rearrangement uses TRBV29-1 and TRBJ1-1, with 9 bases fitting TRBD1. With 4 bases clipped from V and 1 base from J, the junction kept 4 bases outside the gene matches. CDR1 is SQVTM, CDR2 ANQGSEA, per germline. This CDR3 is built from 14 residues. CDR3 coding DNA: TGCAGCGTTGTAACAGGGGGCCCGAACACTGAAGCTTTCTTT. Translation: CSVVTGGPNTEAFF.

The chain is built from TRBV5-1 and TRBJ2-3; D call uncertain. The CDR3 totals 16 residues. Trimming took 0 bases from V and 7 from J, leaving 18 bases between them. From germline, CDR1 is SGHRS and CDR2 YFSETQ. CDR3 in amino acids: CASSLEQRLADYTQYF. The CDR3 DNA reads as TGCGCCAGCAGCTTGGAGCAGAGACTCGCCGATTATACGCAGTATTTT.

This clonotype was observed at least ten times. This rearrangement joins TRBV10-2 to TRBJ1-5, with unresolved D. Germline V gene sequence: CDR1 WSHSY, CDR2 SAAADI. Trimming shortened V by 6 bases and J by 0 bases, and 9 bases separated the two germline ends. The CDR3 is 14 amino acids. CDR3 in amino acids: CASRGKGSNQPQHF. The CDR3 DNA reads as TGCGCCAGCAGGGGAAAAGGTAGCAATCAGCCCCAGCATTTT.

This chain joins TRBV12-3 or TRBV12-4 and TRBJ2-3; D unclear. With 5 bases removed from V and 0 bases from J, the gap between germline ends came to 6 bases. The CDR3 runs 13 residues. The CDR3 spells CASSARSTDTQYF. The CDR3 DNA reads TGTGCCAGCAGTGCCCGGAGCACAGATACGCAGTATTTT.

The chain combines TRBV7-9 with TRBJ2-3; 7 bases agree with TRBD2. This CDR3 comprises 18 residues. With V trimmed by 5 bases and J by 0 bases, 14 bases remained unmatched. Germline V gene sequence: CDR1 SEHNR, CDR2 FQNEAQ (reference sequence). DNA for the CDR3: TGTGCCAGCAGCGGAATGGGCGCGGCGGGAGCTAGCACAGATACGCAGTATTTT. Encoded protein: CASSGMGAAGASTDTQYF.

The chain carries TRBV14 and TRBJ2-3, with 12 bases fitting TRBD2. The CDR3 totals 18 residues. Germline lookup yields CDR1 SGHDN and CDR2 FVKESK. V trimming: 0 bases; J trimming: 1 base; junction bases outside the gene matches: 5. In DNA form, the CDR3 reads TGTGCCAGCAGCCAAGATCGGAGACTAGCGGGGGGCACAGATACGCAGTATTTT. Translated: CASSQDRRLAGGTDTQYF.

This rearrangement joins TRBV3-1 to TRBJ2-2; D not certain. The CDR3 extends over 13 amino acids. Trimming left V 1 base short and J 9 bases short, with 9 bases between. Germline-derived CDR1 and CDR2 are LGHDT and YNNKEL (reference sequence). Here the CDR3 reads CASSQGSGRELFF. DNA of the CDR3: TGTGCCAGCAGCCAAGGGTCGGGTAGGGAGCTGTTTTTT.